The clone carrying this T cell receptor beta chain was seen just once. Its antigen remains unknown. The table came from immunoSEQ multiplex PCR; TCRdb's copy has only in-frame clones and leaves some out. The data contain approximately 100,000 clones, about 90% of them singletons. CDR3 length: 14 amino acids. The germline V and J ends were trimmed by 5 bases and 2 bases, with 12 bases remaining between them. Per the germline V gene, CDR1 is SGHNT and CDR2 is YENEEA. This specimen comes from a study of PD-L1 blockade in urothelial cancer. In the study overall: Blood gave a median around 150,000 T cells. Overall study results and limits: Having blood TCR clonality under the median before treatment predicted better survival.

The chain joins TRBV11-3 to TRBJ1-2; a weak D match, TRBD1 (5 bases). The sample consisted of PBMCs, taken around atezolizumab (anti-PD-L1) treatment. The source of this sequence is an elderly woman with urothelial cancer. CDR3 protein: CASSRGSANYGYTF. DNA of the CDR3: TGTGCCAGCAGCAGGGGCTCGGCCAACTATGGCTACACCTTC.